This entry features one T cell receptor (beta chain) sequence. This clone was picked up a small number of times. Its cognate antigen has yet to be identified. No much larger clonotype is one base removed from it; base qualities were not supplied. CDR1 and CDR2 were assigned from the germline V gene as SGHDT and YYEEEE. The germline V and J ends show losses of 0 bases and 4 bases respectively, and no gene match explains 7 bases of the junction. The CDR3 numbers 17 residues from cysteine through phenylalanine. Only the CDR3 region is kept as DNA, spanning 51 bases read in frame from base 1. This record comes from a study of control samples from healthy donors and cancer patients (dated by TCRdb to 2019 to 2021). Preparation of the library involved the immunoSEQ multiplex PCR assay. TCRdb provides this immuneACCESS table in a form limited to in-frame rearrangements. Some clones are lacking; in checked studies, under half of them reflect an unresolved V gene, and why the rest are absent is not known. The sample records some 140,000 clones, around 85% of which are singletons. Together, the top ten hold around 10% of the sample.

The sequenced sample was blood. This sequence uses TRBV5-6 and TRBJ1-6; 7 junctional bases match TRBD1. This receptor was obtained from a woman aged 30 to 39 in good health. CDR3 region: CASSLAAGGAYNSPLHF. The DNA sequence reads TGTGCCAGCAGCTTGGCGGCAGGGGGTGCGTATAATTCACCCCTCCACTTT.